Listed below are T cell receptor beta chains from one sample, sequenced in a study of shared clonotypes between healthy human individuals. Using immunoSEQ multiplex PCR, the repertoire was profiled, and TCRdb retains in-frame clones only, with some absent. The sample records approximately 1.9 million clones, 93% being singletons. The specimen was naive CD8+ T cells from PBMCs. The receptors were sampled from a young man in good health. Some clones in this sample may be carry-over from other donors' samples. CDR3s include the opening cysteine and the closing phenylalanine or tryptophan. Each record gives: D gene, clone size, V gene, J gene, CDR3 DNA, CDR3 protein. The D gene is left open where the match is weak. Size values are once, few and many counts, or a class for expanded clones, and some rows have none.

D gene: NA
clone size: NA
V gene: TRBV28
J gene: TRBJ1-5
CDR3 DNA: TGTGCCAGCAGTTTATGGGCCAGGCTTAGCAATCAGCCCCAGCATTTT
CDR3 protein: CASSLWARLSNQPQHF

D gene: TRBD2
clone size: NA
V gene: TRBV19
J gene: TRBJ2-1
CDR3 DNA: TGTGCCAGTAGTATCGGCGGGAGGGCTGATGAGCAGTTCTTC
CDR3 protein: CASSIGGRADEQFF

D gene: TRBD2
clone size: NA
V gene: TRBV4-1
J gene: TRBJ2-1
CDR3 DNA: TGCGCCAGCAGCCTGGGGCGGGAGTACAATGAGCAGTTCTTC
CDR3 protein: CASSLGREYNEQFF

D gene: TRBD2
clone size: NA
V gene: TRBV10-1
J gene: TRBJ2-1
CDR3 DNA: TGCGCCAGCAGTGAGACGGGAGGATACAATGAGCAGTTCTTC
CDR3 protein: CASSETGGYNEQFF

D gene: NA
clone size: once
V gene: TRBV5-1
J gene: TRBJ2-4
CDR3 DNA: TGCGCCAGCAGCCAGGGTGAGGGGTCCAAAAACATTCAGTACTTC
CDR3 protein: CASSQGEGSKNIQYF

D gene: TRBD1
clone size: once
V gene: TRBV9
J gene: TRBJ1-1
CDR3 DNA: TGTGCCAGCAGCGTAGGGGACAGCCCGAACACTGAAGCTTTCTTT
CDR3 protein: CASSVGDSPNTEAFF

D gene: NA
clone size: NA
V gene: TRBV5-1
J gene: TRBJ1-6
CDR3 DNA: TGCGCCAGCAGCTTGGTCCCCCTTGAGGCTAACTCACCCCTCCACTTT
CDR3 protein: CASSLVPLEANSPLHF

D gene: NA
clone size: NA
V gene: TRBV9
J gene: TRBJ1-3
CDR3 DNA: TGTGCCAGCAGCACTCGGGACAACGGAAACACCATATATTTT
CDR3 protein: CASSTRDNGNTIYF

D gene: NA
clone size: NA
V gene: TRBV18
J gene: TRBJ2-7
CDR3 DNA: TGTGCCAGCTCATTGGGGGTATCCCAATCCGTGCAGTACTTC
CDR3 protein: CASSLGVSQSVQYF

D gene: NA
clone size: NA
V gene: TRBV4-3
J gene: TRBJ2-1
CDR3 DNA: TGCGCCAGCAGCCAAGATAAGTGGGGGGTGGCCTACAATGAGCAGTTCTTC
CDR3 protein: CASSQDKWGVAYNEQFF

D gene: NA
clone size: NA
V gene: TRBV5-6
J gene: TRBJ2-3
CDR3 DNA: TGTGCCAGCAGCTTGGGTTCGGACTTCACAGATACGCAGTATTTT
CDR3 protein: CASSLGSDFTDTQYF

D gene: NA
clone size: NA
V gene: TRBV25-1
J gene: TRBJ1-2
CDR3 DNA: TGTGCCAGCAGTGAATCGGGTGTTTATGGCTACACCTTC
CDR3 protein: CASSESGVYGYTF

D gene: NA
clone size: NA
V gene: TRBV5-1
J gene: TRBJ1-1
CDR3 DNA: TGCGCCAGCAGCTTGGCCACGGCCACTGAAGCTTTCTTT
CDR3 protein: CASSLATATEAFF

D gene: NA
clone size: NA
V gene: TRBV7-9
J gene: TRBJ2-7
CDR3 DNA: TGTGCCAGCAGCTTAGAGCCTCACTCCCACGAGCAGTACTTC
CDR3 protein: CASSLEPHSHEQYF

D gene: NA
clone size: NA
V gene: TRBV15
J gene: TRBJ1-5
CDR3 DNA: TGTGCCACTACATTGGGACCTCCCCTTGGCAATCAGCCCCAGCATTTT
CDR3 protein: CATTLGPPLGNQPQHF

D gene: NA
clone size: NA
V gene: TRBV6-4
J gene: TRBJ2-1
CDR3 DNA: TGTGCCAGCAGTGACAAACCGGGACCCTGGAATGAGCAGTTCTTC
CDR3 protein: CASSDKPGPWNEQFF

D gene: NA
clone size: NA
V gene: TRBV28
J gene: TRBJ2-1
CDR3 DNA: TGTGCCAGCAGTTTATGGGCAGACGAGGGGAACAATGAGCAGTTCTTC
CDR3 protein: CASSLWADEGNNEQFF

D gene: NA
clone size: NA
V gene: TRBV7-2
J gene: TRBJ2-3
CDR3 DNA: TGTGCCAGCAGCTTAGTCGGCGGGCCCCTCACAGATACGCAGTATTTT
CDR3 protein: CASSLVGGPLTDTQYF

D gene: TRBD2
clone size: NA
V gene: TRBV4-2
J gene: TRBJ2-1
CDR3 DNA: TGTGCCAGCAGCCAATCCGGCGGGAGGATCGACAATGAGCAGTTCTTC
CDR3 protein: CASSQSGGRIDNEQFF

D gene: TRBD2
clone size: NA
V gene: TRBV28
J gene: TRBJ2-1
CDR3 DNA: TGTGCCAGCAGTTTGGACTTAGCGGGAGAAGGGGACAATGAGCAGTTCTTC
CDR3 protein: CASSLDLAGEGDNEQFF

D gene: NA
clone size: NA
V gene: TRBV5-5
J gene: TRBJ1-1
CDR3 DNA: TGTGCCAGCAAACCAAGCATGGCGGTGGGGCTTATGAACACTGAAGCTTTCTTT
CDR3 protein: CASKPSMAVGLMNTEAFF

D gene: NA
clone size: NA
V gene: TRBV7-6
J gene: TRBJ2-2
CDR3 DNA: TGTGCCAGCAGCTTAGGAGGGCGAGCCAATGTTTGGAACACCGGGGAGCTGTTTTTT
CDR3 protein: CASSLGGRANVWNTGELFF

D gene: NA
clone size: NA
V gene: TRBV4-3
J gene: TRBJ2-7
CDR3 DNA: TGCGCCAGCAGCCAAGATACGGAGGGGAATTCCTACGAGCAGTACTTC
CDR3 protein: CASSQDTEGNSYEQYF

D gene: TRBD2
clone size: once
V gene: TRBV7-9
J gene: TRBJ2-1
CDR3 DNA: TGTGCCAGCAGCCGGCTCATACTAGCGCCCAATGAGCAGTTCTTC
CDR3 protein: CASSRLILAPNEQFF

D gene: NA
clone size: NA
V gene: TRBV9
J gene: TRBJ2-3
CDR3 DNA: TGTGCCAGCAGCGTTATTGGGGGGCCAGATACGCAGTATTTT
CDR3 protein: CASSVIGGPDTQYF

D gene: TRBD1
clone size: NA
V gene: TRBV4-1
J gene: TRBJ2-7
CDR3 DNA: TGCGCCAGCAGCCAAGAGGACAGGGAAAGCTCCTACGAGCAGTACTTC
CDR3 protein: CASSQEDRESSYEQYF

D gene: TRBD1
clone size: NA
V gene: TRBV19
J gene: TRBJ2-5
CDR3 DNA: TGTGCCAGTAGTATAGAACAGGGGGTCGGAGAGACCCAGTACTTC
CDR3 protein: CASSIEQGVGETQYF

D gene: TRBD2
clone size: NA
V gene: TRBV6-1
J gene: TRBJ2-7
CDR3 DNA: TGTGCCAGCAGTGATACTGCGGGAGGATACGAGCAGTACTTC
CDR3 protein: CASSDTAGGYEQYF

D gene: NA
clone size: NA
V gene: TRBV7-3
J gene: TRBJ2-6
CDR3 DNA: TGTGCCAGCAGCTCCGGACAGCACTCTGGGGCCAACGTCCTGACTTTC
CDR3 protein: CASSSGQHSGANVLTF

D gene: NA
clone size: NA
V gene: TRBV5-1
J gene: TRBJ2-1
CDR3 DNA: TGCGCCAGCAGCTTACCGGACCTCCCGGGCAATGAGCAGTTCTTC
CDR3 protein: CASSLPDLPGNEQFF

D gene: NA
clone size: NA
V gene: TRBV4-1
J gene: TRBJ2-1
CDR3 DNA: TGCGCCAGCAGCCAAGATGGGCTAAGGGGCAATGAGCAGTTCTTC
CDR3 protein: CASSQDGLRGNEQFF

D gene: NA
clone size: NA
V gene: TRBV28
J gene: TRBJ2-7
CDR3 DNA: TGTGCCAGCAGTTTATTAGGGGATTACGAGCAGTACTTC
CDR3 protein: CASSLLGDYEQYF

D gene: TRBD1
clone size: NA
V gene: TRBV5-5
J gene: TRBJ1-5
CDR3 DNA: TGTGCCAGCAGCTGGGAGGGACAGGGCGGAAAACAGCCCCAGCATTTT
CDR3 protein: CASSWEGQGGKQPQHF

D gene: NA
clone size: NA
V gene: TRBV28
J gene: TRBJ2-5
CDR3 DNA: TGTGCCAGCAGTTTTACGGGGGGCTCGGAGACCCAGTACTTC
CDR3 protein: CASSFTGGSETQYF

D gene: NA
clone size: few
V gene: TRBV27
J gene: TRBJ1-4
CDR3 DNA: TGTGCCAGCAGTTTAGCGGGTGAAAAACTGTTTTTT
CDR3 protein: CASSLAGEKLFF

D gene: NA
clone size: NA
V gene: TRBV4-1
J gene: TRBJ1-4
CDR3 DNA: TGCGCCAGCAGCCAAGATTACGAGGACCCAACTTACGAAAAACTGTTTTTT
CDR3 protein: CASSQDYEDPTYEKLFF

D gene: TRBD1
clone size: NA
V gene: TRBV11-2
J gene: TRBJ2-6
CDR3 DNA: TGTGCCAGCAGCCTGGACAGGAGGTGGTCCGGGGCCAACGTCCTGACTTTC
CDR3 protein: CASSLDRRWSGANVLTF

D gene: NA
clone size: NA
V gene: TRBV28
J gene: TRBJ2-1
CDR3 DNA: TGTGCCAGCAAGGATAGCTCCTACAATGAGCAGTTCTTC
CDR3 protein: CASKDSSYNEQFF

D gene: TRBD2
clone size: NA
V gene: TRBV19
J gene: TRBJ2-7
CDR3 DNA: TGTGCCAGTAGTTATTCCGGACTAGAATCCTACGAGCAGTACTTC
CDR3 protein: CASSYSGLESYEQYF

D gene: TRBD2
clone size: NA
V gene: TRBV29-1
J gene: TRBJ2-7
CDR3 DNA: TGCAGCGTTGATAGCGGGAGGGCCCCCTACGAGCAGTACTTC
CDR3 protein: CSVDSGRAPYEQYF

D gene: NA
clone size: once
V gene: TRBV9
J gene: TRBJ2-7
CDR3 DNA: TGTGCCAGCAGCGTAGGTTCTAGCGCGTACGAGCAGTACTTC
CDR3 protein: CASSVGSSAYEQYF